These 19 T cell receptor beta chains were sequenced from one sample in a study of blood T cell repertoires in COVID-19. Here immunoSEQ multiplex PCR was the method, and the copy in TCRdb shows in-frame clones only, minus some. The table lists around 110,000 clones, 70% to 90% of them singletons. Sequencing was done on a sample of peripheral blood. These receptors were collected from a man aged 40-49 years with acute or convalescent COVID-19.

The J gene is TRBJ2-1, the V gene TRBV18; TRBD2 is a possible D gene (5 bases). Germline V gene lookup returns CDR1 KGHSH and CDR2 LQKENI. The V end was cut by 8 bases, the J end by 8 bases, with 10 bases between. The CDR3 is made up of 11 amino acids. In DNA form, the CDR3 reads TGTGCCAGCAGCGGTTCGGATGAGCAGTTCTTC. Translated, it gives CASSGSDEQFF.

The CDR3 region is CASSLTRSLEETQYF. The DNA of the CDR3 is TGTGCCAGCAGCTTAACTAGAAGCCTGGAAGAGACCCAGTACTTC. The chain uses TRBV7-9 and TRBJ2-5; perhaps TRBD2 as D (5 bases). Trimming removed 2 bases from V and 3 bases from J, with 13 bases in between. Germline V gene sequence: CDR1 SEHNR, CDR2 FQNEAQ (reference sequence). The CDR3 runs 15 residues.

This clone was recorded only once. The chain carries TRBV7-9 and TRBJ2-3, with D possibly matching TRBD2 (6 bases). V lost 4 bases and J 4 bases, leaving 15 bases between the germline ends. CDR3 size: 15 residues. The V gene's germline CDR1 is SEHNR and CDR2 FQNEAQ (reference sequence). The CDR3 region is CASSSGTLGPDTQYF. In nucleotides, the CDR3 is TGTGCCAGCAGCTCCGGGACTCTCGGGCCAGATACGCAGTATTTT. Variable domain in full (rest from reference TRBV7-9 and TRBJ2-3): DTGVSQNPRHKITKRGQNVTFRCDPISEHNRLYWYRQTLGQGPEFLTYFQNEAQLEKSRLLSDRFSAERPKGSFSTLEIQRTEQGDSAMYLCASSSGTLGPDTQYFGPGTRLTVL.

The V call is TRBV5-1, the J call TRBJ1-2; maybe TRBD1 (6 bases). The CDR3 is made up of 14 amino acids. CDR1 is SGHRS, CDR2 YFSETQ, per germline. Deletions cut 4 bases from V and 6 bases from J, with 16 bases between. CDR3 residues: CASSPSRGADGYTF. Written as DNA, the CDR3 is TGCGCCAGCAGCCCTTCTCGGGGGGCGGATGGCTACACCTTC. Based on the CDR3 plus reference TRBV5-1 and TRBJ1-2, the full variable domain is KAGVTQTPRYLIKTRGQQVTLSCSPISGHRSVSWYQQTPGQGLQFLFEYFSETQRNKGNFPGRFSGRQFSNSRSEMNVSTLELGDSALYLCASSPSRGADGYTFGSGTRLTVV.

This clone was observed a few times. The chain combines TRBV7-2 with TRBJ1-6, with 11 bases lining up with TRBD1. The CDR3 length is 16 residues. CDR1 and CDR2 from the germline V gene are SGHTA and FQGNSA. J was trimmed by 9 bases and V by 3 bases; bases with no gene match: 7. This chain's CDR3 is CASSLPSGTGGSPLHF. The CDR3 region has the DNA TGTGCCAGCAGCTTGCCTTCCGGGACAGGGGGTTCACCCCTCCACTTT.

This clone was found a few times. The chain employs TRBV7-6 and TRBJ2-1; D is unclear. The germline V and J ends were trimmed by 6 bases and 0 bases, with 18 bases remaining between them. The V gene's germline CDR1 is SGHVS and CDR2 FNYEAQ. The CDR3 totals 17 residues. The CDR3 DNA reads as TGTGCCAGCAGTTCAACTCCCCGGGTCGTCTCCTACAATGAGCAGTTCTTC. Residues: CASSSTPRVVSYNEQFF. Full variable domain (outside the CDR3, taken from reference TRBV7-6 and TRBJ2-1): GAGVSQSPRYKVTKRGQDVALRCDPISGHVSLYWYRQALGQGPEFLTYFNYEAQQDKSGLPNDRFSAERPEGSISTLTIQRTEQRDSAMYRCASSSTPRVVSYNEQFFGPGTRLTVL.

In its sample, this clone was seen a few times. The chain has TRBV28 and TRBJ2-5; 7 bases agree with TRBD2. V was clipped by 6 bases and J by 0 bases; unmatched bases: 7. CDR1 is MDHEN, CDR2 SYDVKM, per germline. The CDR3 spans 15 residues. CDR3 nucleotides: TGTGCCAGCAGGGGAGGGAAGGGGTACCAAGAGACCCAGTACTTC. Translation gives CASRGGKGYQETQYF. The variable domain in full, completed from reference TRBV28 and TRBJ2-5, reads DVKVTQSSRYLVKRTGEKVFLECVQDMDHENMFWYRQDPGLGLRLIYFSYDVKMKEKGDIPEGYSVSREKKERFSLILESASTNQTSMYLCASRGGKGYQETQYFGPGTRLLVL.

A few counts support this clone. The rearrangement joins TRBV3-1 (or the pseudogene TRBV3-2) to TRBJ2-3; 9 bases line up with TRBD2. The germline V gene encodes CDR1 LGHDT and CDR2 YNNKEL (reference sequence). The CDR3 spans 14 residues. Unmatched junction bases numbered 2, after V lost 6 bases and J lost 1 base. This chain's CDR3 is CASRAGGRTDTQYF. Here the CDR3 DNA reads TGTGCCAGCAGAGCGGGGGGTCGCACAGATACGCAGTATTTT.

The gene calls are TRBV10-1 and TRBJ1-3; TRBD1 matches at 7 bases. The germline V gene has CDR1 WNHNN and CDR2 SYGVQD (reference sequence). V shed 7 bases, J shed 2 bases, and the junction held 8 bases outside the gene matches. The CDR3 extends over 15 amino acids. In DNA, the CDR3 is TGCGCCAGCAAATACCGGGACAGAACTGGAAACACCATATATTTT. Amino acids: CASKYRDRTGNTIYF.

This sequence joins TRBV29-1 and TRBJ2-2, with 11 bases identical to TRBD2. The trim removed 7 bases at V and 6 bases at J, leaving 10 bases unmatched. Germline-derived CDR1 and CDR2 are SQVTM and ANQGSEA. CDR3 length: 15 residues. The CDR3 nucleotides are TGCAGCGCGGGCTTCGGGACTAGCGGAGCCGGGGAGCTGTTTTTT. Encoded protein: CSAGFGTSGAGELFF.

The CDR3 reads CASSQAPASGLAYEQYF. The CDR3 coding sequence is TGCGCCAGCAGCCAAGCCCCGGCTAGCGGTTTGGCCTACGAGCAGTACTTC. The chain combines TRBV4-1 with TRBJ2-7, with 7 bases fitting TRBD2. J lost 2 bases, V lost 1 base, and 11 bases had no gene match. The CDR3 is made up of 17 amino acids. Germline CDR1 MGHRA, CDR2 YSYEKL.

This chain connects TRBV5-1 to TRBJ1-2; tentative D call: TRBD1 (6 bases). CDR3 length: 14 residues. Per the germline V gene, CDR1 is SGHRS and CDR2 is YFSETQ. The V end lost 7 bases, the J end lost 3 bases, and 16 bases lay between the germline ends. CDR3 nucleotide sequence: TGCGCCAGCCGTTCAGGGGTTCAGGACTATGGCTACACCTTC. Translating it yields CASRSGVQDYGYTF.

The gene calls are TRBV20-1 and TRBJ2-1, with 7 nucleotides matching TRBD2. CDR3 length: 11 residues. V gave up 6 bases and J gave up 6 bases; unmatched junction bases: 2. In germline, CDR1 is DFQATT, CDR2 SNEGSKA (reference sequence). The CDR3 reads CSATSANEQFF. The CDR3 DNA reads TGCAGTGCAACTAGCGCCAATGAGCAGTTCTTC.

J is TRBJ2-2 and V is TRBV19; D might be TRBD1 (5 bases). V was pared by 8 bases and J by 4 bases, with 20 bases between. The CDR3 spans 16 residues. Germline lookup yields CDR1 LNHDA and CDR2 SQIVND (reference sequence). The DNA of the CDR3 is TGTGCCAGTCGCGGTAGGGGTTCGATAGGCACCGGGGAGCTGTTTTTT. It yields the protein CASRGRGSIGTGELFF.

The chain combines TRBV27 with TRBJ2-1; TRBD2 aligns across 10 bases. This CDR3 has 15 amino acids. The J segment lost 1 base and the V segment lost 4 bases, leaving 1 base of the junction unmatched. Looked up from germline, CDR1 is MNHEY and CDR2 is SMNVEV (reference sequence). CDR3: CASSYSGRSYNEQFF. The CDR3 nucleotides are TGTGCCAGCAGTTATAGCGGGAGGTCCTACAATGAGCAGTTCTTC.

The rearrangement uses TRBV5-1 and TRBJ2-3; 14 bases align to TRBD2. CDR1 SGHRS and CDR2 YFSETQ come from the germline V gene. The CDR3 extends over 16 amino acids. J was trimmed by 6 bases and V by 4 bases; bases with no gene match: 7. This chain's CDR3 is CASSRSGLAGVDTQYF. Here the CDR3 DNA reads TGCGCCAGCAGCAGATCGGGACTAGCGGGAGTTGATACGCAGTATTTT.

The CDR3 reads CASSQAGFGNEKLFF. The CDR3 DNA reads as TGCGCCAGCAGCCAAGCAGGGTTTGGTAATGAAAAACTGTTTTTT. The genes are TRBV4-1 and TRBJ1-4; possible D gene TRBD1, 5 bases. This CDR3 spans 15 amino acids. V was shortened by 1 base and J by 4 bases, with 10 bases between the two germline ends. The V gene's germline CDR1 is MGHRA and CDR2 YSYEKL.

CDR3 coding DNA: TGTGCCAGCAGCGTAGCCTCGAGGGGGGCCAACGTCCTGACTTTC. This sequence encodes CASSVASRGANVLTF. This chain uses TRBV9 with TRBJ2-6; D is uncertain. CDR1 is SGDLS, CDR2 YYNGEE, per germline. The CDR3 has 15 residues. The ends were cut back, 0 bases at V and 4 bases at J, with 8 bases in the middle.

The chain is built from TRBV3-1 (or the pseudogene TRBV3-2) and TRBJ1-1; TRBD1 agrees at 8 bases. The germline gives CDR1 LGHDT, CDR2 YNNKEL (reference sequence). This CDR3 is built from 17 residues. J gave up 0 bases and V 3 bases, and 9 bases lay outside the gene matches. CDR3 DNA: TGTGCCAGCAGCCACTTCCGGACAGGGAGTATGAACACTGAAGCTTTCTTT. This translates into CASSHFRTGSMNTEAFF.